The next 32 T cell receptor beta chains were all read from a single sample in a study of T cells in Graves' hyperthyroidism and ophthalmopathy. Amplified TCR beta CDR3 regions derived from RNA transcripts. When the TCR CDR3 underwent first-round RT-PCR, the HTBI primer set was used. One entry per CDR3 protein results from TCRdb running MiXCR on the multiplex PCR reads. The sample shows hundreds of thousands of distinct CDR3 sequences, approximately 42% of them seen only once. Sequenced material: peripheral blood or thyroid tissue (not recorded which). These receptors originate from an adult man with Graves' disease, either hyperthyroidism or ophthalmopathy (not recorded which).

In this sample, this clonotype turned up once. The chain employs TRBV5-4 and TRBJ2-5, with 7 bases that match TRBD2. CDR1 and CDR2 from the germline V gene are SGHNT and YYREEE (reference sequence). J was trimmed by 5 bases and V by 4 bases; bases with no gene match: 8. The CDR3 spans 14 residues. The DNA for the CDR3 is TGTGCCAGCAGCCCTAGGGAGGGAGTCGAGACCCAGTACTTC. This encodes CASSPREGVETQYF.

The V gene is TRBV29-1, the J gene TRBJ2-5, with 9 bases fitting TRBD1. The ends lost 7 bases at V and 5 bases at J; junction bases unmatched: 8. This CDR3 is 13 amino acids long. CDR1 is SQVTM, CDR2 ANQGSEA, per germline. The CDR3 nucleotides read TGCAGCGCAGGACAGGGGAAAATGGAGACCCAGTACTTC. Translation: CSAGQGKMETQYF.

This clonotype came up once. The chain joins TRBV24-1 to TRBJ1-5, with a tentative D call TRBD1 (5 bases). V was pared by 5 bases and J by 3 bases, with 10 bases between. The V gene's germline CDR1 is KGHDR and CDR2 SFDVKD. The CDR3 extends over 14 amino acids. The DNA of the CDR3 is TGTGCCACCAGTGGGGCAGGGCCCAATCAGCCCCAGCATTTT. Translation gives CATSGAGPNQPQHF.

The genes are TRBV20-1 and TRBJ2-7; 7 positions agree with TRBD2. The CDR3 runs 14 residues. CDR1 DFQATT and CDR2 SNEGSKA come from the germline V gene (reference sequence). V lost 2 bases to trimming and J lost 0 bases; unmatched junction nucleotides: 4. CDR3 sequence (DNA): TGCAGTGCTAGATGGACTAGGGGCTCCTACGAGCAGTACTTC. It is translated as CSARWTRGSYEQYF.

In its sample, this clonotype was seen a few times. The J gene is TRBJ1-3, the V gene TRBV2; D is possibly TRBD1 (6 bases). The germline V gene encodes CDR1 SNHLY and CDR2 FYNNEI. Deletions cut 6 bases from V and 5 bases from J, with 17 bases between. The CDR3 runs to 15 residues. Here the CDR3 reads CASRPLGGWRNTIYF. CDR3 nucleotides: TGTGCCAGCAGACCCTTGGGGGGCTGGAGAAACACCATATATTTT.

Details on this clonotype: A read error is likely, as this CDR3 ends without the conserved phenylalanine or tryptophan. V usage is TRBV25-1 and J usage is TRBJ2-7; 7 bases line up with TRBD2. CDR1 is MGHDK and CDR2 is SYGVNS in the germline V gene. The CDR3 consists of 12 residues. CDR3 residues: CATSDSGGEQYY. As DNA, the CDR3 is TGTGCCACCAGTGATTCGGGAGGCGAGCAGTACTAC.

This clonotype was seen more than once but under ten times. The V gene is TRBV12-3 or TRBV12-4, the J gene TRBJ1-5; 9 bases are a match to TRBD1. There are 16 residues in the CDR3. V shed 3 bases, J shed 7 bases, and the junction held 10 bases outside the gene matches. Here the CDR3 DNA reads TGTGCCAGCAGTTTGGGGGGACAGGGCGTATCCCAGCCCCAGCATTTT. Protein sequence: CASSLGGQGVSQPQHF.

The gene calls are TRBV15 and TRBJ1-2; 7 nucleotides agree with TRBD1. Looked up from germline, CDR1 is LNHNV and CDR2 is YYDKDF (reference sequence). This CDR3 region has 14 residues. The J segment lost 8 bases and the V segment lost 5 bases, leaving 11 bases of the junction unmatched. DNA for the CDR3: TGTGCCACCAGCCATCGGACAGGAGAAGGCGGCTACACCTTC. Amino acid sequence: CATSHRTGEGGYTF.

The rearrangement joins TRBV12-3 or TRBV12-4 to TRBJ1-4; D unresolved. This CDR3 is 15 amino acids long. The V and J ends lost 2 bases and 5 bases respectively, with 12 bases between them. CDR3 in DNA: TGTGCCAGCAGTTTATTAGTCCTGGGAAATGAAAAACTGTTTTTT. The encoded protein is CASSLLVLGNEKLFF.

J is TRBJ1-2 and V is TRBV5-6, with TRBD1 matching 7 bases. This CDR3 spans 15 amino acids. Trimming at V came to 4 bases and at J to 5 bases, leaving 11 bases not matched to a gene. Germline V gene data show CDR1 as SGHDT and CDR2 as YYEEEE. Here the CDR3 reads CASSDRTGFIYGYTF. DNA of the CDR3: TGTGCCAGCAGCGATCGGACAGGATTTATTTATGGCTACACCTTC.

The table lists this clonotype with a few counts. The chain uses TRBV7-9 and TRBJ2-7, with 9 bases identical to TRBD1. Germline-derived CDR1 and CDR2 are SEHNR and FQNEAQ (reference sequence). This CDR3 region has 15 residues. Germline trimming cut 6 bases from V and 8 bases from J; bases unmatched to any gene: 14. CDR3 sequence: CASSLTPGQGYKQYF. The CDR3, as DNA: TGTGCCAGCAGTTTAACACCGGGACAGGGATACAAGCAGTACTTC.

V and J are TRBV24-1 and TRBJ1-3; 7 nucleotides match TRBD1. V lost 4 bases to trimming and J lost 4 bases; unmatched junction nucleotides: 0. Germline V CDR1 and CDR2: KGHDR, SFDVKD. This CDR3 has 13 amino acids. The CDR3, as DNA: TGTGCCACCAGTGAGGGACAGGGAAACACCATATATTTT. Translated: CATSEGQGNTIYF.

The chain combines TRBV19 with TRBJ1-1; D remains ambiguous. The V end lost 6 bases, the J end lost 0 bases, and 17 bases lay between the germline ends. Germline V gene sequence: CDR1 LNHDA, CDR2 SQIVND (reference sequence). CDR3 length: 16 amino acids. The CDR3 DNA reads as TGTGCCAGTAGAAAACCTGCCGAGGTTATGAACACTGAAGCTTTCTTT. Its translation is CASRKPAEVMNTEAFF.

This clonotype was counted many times. The CDR3 spells CASSSSQGGSPLHF. CDR3 nucleotides: TGTGCCAGCAGTTCCTCCCAGGGCGGCTCACCCCTCCACTTT. J is TRBJ1-6 and V is TRBV12-3 or TRBV12-4; D possibly corresponds to TRBD1 (5 bases). The CDR3 consists of 14 residues. V was pared by 4 bases and J by 10 bases, with 14 bases between.

This sequence joins TRBV7-8 and TRBJ1-5, with 9 positions matching TRBD1. This CDR3 is built from 17 residues. The V and J ends lost 1 base and 4 bases, in that order; junction bases with no gene match: 8. Germline assignment: CDR1 SGHVS and CDR2 FQNEAQ. The CDR3 nucleotides read TGTGCCAGCAGCTTAGACGGGACAGGGACGTGGAATCAGCCCCAGCATTTT. It encodes CASSLDGTGTWNQPQHF.

The sample holds a few counts of this clonotype. V usage is TRBV7-8 and J usage is TRBJ1-1; D remains unclear. Deletions cut 5 bases from V and 2 bases from J, with 9 bases between. Germline V CDR1 and CDR2: SGHVS, FQNEAQ. The CDR3 length is 13 residues. The CDR3 coding sequence is TGTGCCAGCAGCGGTCCCTACAACACTGAAGCTTTCTTT. This translates into CASSGPYNTEAFF.

This clonotype turned up a few times. The chain uses TRBV10-3 and TRBJ1-5; 7 positions match TRBD1. The V gene's germline CDR1 is ENHRY and CDR2 SYGVKD. The CDR3 runs 14 residues. V lost 10 bases, J lost 3 bases, and 9 bases stayed unmatched. This chain's CDR3 is CASRGWGINQPQHF. CDR3 DNA: TGTGCCAGCAGGGGGTGGGGGATCAATCAGCCCCAGCATTTT.

This clonotype was observed many times. V is TRBV2 and J is TRBJ1-2; 8 positions match TRBD1. The CDR3 contains 15 residues. Trimming cost V 4 bases and J 5 bases; bases outside gene matches: 9. Germline values: CDR1 SNHLY, CDR2 FYNNEI. This CDR3 is CASSVPRQGAYGYTF. DNA of the CDR3: TGTGCCAGCAGTGTGCCTCGTCAGGGGGCTTATGGCTACACCTTC.

V usage is TRBV10-3 and J usage is TRBJ2-7, with a weak D call TRBD2 (6 bases). V lost 10 bases, J lost 3 bases, and 22 bases lay in between. The CDR3 spans 15 residues. Looked up from germline, CDR1 is ENHRY and CDR2 is SYGVKD. The CDR3 here is CASRAYRGEDYEQYF. DNA of the CDR3: TGTGCCAGCAGGGCCTACAGAGGGGAGGACTACGAGCAGTACTTC.

J is TRBJ2-2 and V is TRBV7-6; 12 bases are a match to TRBD1. CDR3 length equals 16 residues. In germline, CDR1 is SGHVS, CDR2 FNYEAQ. V was pared by 5 bases and J by 7 bases, with 8 bases of the junction left unmatched. The CDR3 sequence is CASSQGTGGAIGELFF. For the CDR3, the DNA is TGTGCCAGCAGCCAGGGGACAGGGGGCGCGATCGGGGAGCTGTTTTTT.

There are many counts of this clonotype. The gene calls are TRBV7-9 and TRBJ2-7; D not certain. The CDR3 contains 13 residues. The germline V and J ends were trimmed by 5 bases and 2 bases, with 10 bases remaining between them. CDR1 SEHNR and CDR2 FQNEAQ come from the germline V gene (reference sequence). The CDR3: CASSATLTYEQYF. For the CDR3, the DNA is TGTGCCAGCAGCGCGACACTAACCTACGAGCAGTACTTC.

This clonotype showed up just a few times. CDR3 region: CASSEFRATAEAFF. CDR3 DNA sequence: TGTGCCAGCAGTGAATTTAGGGCAACTGCTGAAGCTTTCTTT. V gene TRBV6-1 combines with J gene TRBJ1-1; D gene uncertain. Germline lookup yields CDR1 MNHNS and CDR2 SASEGT. Trimming took 2 bases from V and 6 from J, leaving 13 bases between them. The CDR3 sequence is 14 residues long.

This clonotype turned up a few times. J is TRBJ1-1 and V is TRBV12-3 or TRBV12-4, with TRBD1 as a possible D gene (6 bases). The length of the CDR3 is 13 residues. Trimming stripped 7 bases from V and 5 bases from J, with 14 bases between. For the CDR3, the DNA is TGTGCCAGCACCGACCGGACAGCGACTGAAGCTTTCTTT. It yields the protein CASTDRTATEAFF.

The chain links TRBV2 to TRBJ1-6; D gene unclear. Germline V gives CDR1 SNHLY, CDR2 FYNNEI. The CDR3 length is 17 residues. V lost 5 bases, J lost 0 bases, and 14 bases lay in between. The CDR3 DNA follows: TGTGCCAGCAGTAAATTCGGCAGTAGCTCCTATAATTCACCCCTCCACTTT. Encoded protein: CASSKFGSSSYNSPLHF.

This clonotype was seen a few times. The chain has TRBV24-1 and TRBJ2-7; 10 nucleotides align to TRBD1. J lost 3 bases, V lost 3 bases, and 4 bases had no gene match. Germline V lookup: CDR1 KGHDR, CDR2 SFDVKD. This CDR3 is 15 amino acids long. In DNA form, the CDR3 reads TGTGCCACCAGTGATCCGGGACAGGGGTTCTACGAGCAGTACTTC. It translates to CATSDPGQGFYEQYF.

CDR3 sequence (DNA): TGTGCCAGCAGCCGTACGGCCGGGACGGGAAACACCATATATTTT. This sequence encodes CASSRTAGTGNTIYF. The genes are TRBV7-9 and TRBJ1-3, with D maybe TRBD1 (5 bases). This CDR3 region has 15 residues. V was cut by 5 bases and J by 4 bases, with 15 bases left in between. CDR1 is SEHNR, CDR2 FQNEAQ, per germline (reference sequence). Combining the CDR3 with reference TRBV7-9 and TRBJ1-3 gives the whole variable domain DTGVSQNPRHKITKRGQNVTFRCDPISEHNRLYWYRQTLGQGPEFLTYFQNEAQLEKSRLLSDRFSAERPKGSFSTLEIQRTEQGDSAMYLCASSRTAGTGNTIYFGEGSWLTVV.

This clonotype was counted a few times. Sequence at one end of the junction differs from germline and may be a read error. The rearrangement links TRBV24-1 to TRBJ2-5, with 12 bases aligning to TRBD2. Germline CDR1 reads KGHDR; CDR2 reads SFDVKD. The CDR3 is made up of 16 amino acids. CDR3 nucleotide sequence: TGTGCCAGCAGTCCTAGAACTAGCGGGGGGTGGAAGACCCAGTACTTC. Its protein is CASSPRTSGGWKTQYF.

The sample holds a few counts of this clonotype. The rearrangement joins TRBV6-1 to TRBJ1-1; D remains ambiguous. The ends were cut back, 8 bases at V and 0 bases at J, with 10 bases in the middle. Germline CDR1 MNHNS, CDR2 SASEGT. The CDR3 has 13 amino acids. In nucleotides, the CDR3 is TGTGCCAGCTCACCCAAAGTGAACACTGAAGCTTTCTTT. Its protein product is CASSPKVNTEAFF.

The chain employs TRBV2 and TRBJ2-2; TRBD1 matches 9 bases. With 2 bases clipped from V and 3 bases from J, the junction kept 1 base outside the gene matches. The CDR3 loop spans 15 amino acids. The V gene's germline CDR1 is SNHLY and CDR2 FYNNEI. CDR3 sequence (DNA): TGTGCCAGCAGTGAAACAGGGGGCGACACCGGGGAGCTGTTTTTT. It is translated as CASSETGGDTGELFF.

V and J are TRBV7-2 and TRBJ1-6, with 7 bases aligning to TRBD1. CDR3 length: 15 residues. Germline CDR1 reads SGHTA; CDR2 reads FQGNSA. V was clipped by 8 bases and J by 7 bases; unmatched bases: 11. The CDR3 coding sequence is TGTGCCAGCTCACCAGCGACAGGGTCGAATTCACCCCTCCACTTT. This encodes CASSPATGSNSPLHF.

This clonotype was observed a handful of times. The CDR3 region is CASSYIPLWGSEQYF. The CDR3, as DNA: TGTGCCAGCAGTTACATTCCACTATGGGGCAGCGAGCAGTACTTC. The chain employs TRBV12-3 or TRBV12-4 and TRBJ2-7; perhaps TRBD1 as D (5 bases). The CDR3 loop spans 15 amino acids. Trimming pared 4 bases from V and 6 bases from J, leaving 19 bases between.

V and J are TRBV7-2 and TRBJ2-5; 8 bases map to TRBD1. This CDR3 has 14 amino acids. CDR1 and CDR2 (germline): SGHTA, FQGNSA. The V segment lost 5 bases and the J segment 2 bases; nucleotides outside the gene matches: 4. Here the CDR3 reads CASSLTGEQETQYF. CDR3 sequence (DNA): TGTGCCAGCAGCCTGACAGGGGAACAAGAGACCCAGTACTTC.